There are many counts of the clone carrying this T cell receptor beta chain. Its target is not known. CD8+CD57+ cell expansion had been shown by flow cytometry in patients chosen for sequencing. Every patient presented with severe acquired aplastic anemia. At blood sampling, none of the patients had yet received therapy. Germline V gene sequence: CDR1 SGHDT, CDR2 YYEEEE. CDR3 length: 18 amino acids. V was pared by 1 base and J by 3 bases, with 21 bases between. TCR beta VDJ combinations and CDR3 sequences were profiled from genomic DNA. One entry per CDR3 protein results from TCRdb running MiXCR on the reads. The sample records a few hundred thousand distinct CDR3 sequences, roughly 45% being singletons. This entry comes from a study of CD8+CD57+ T cells in acquired aplastic anemia. On the study more broadly: The mean DNA yield obtained from sorted CD4+ and CD8+ cells came to roughly 3.4 ug.

Study-level results: Common to patients and controls were 25 to 30 CD8+ CDR3 sequences.

The sequencing input was sorted CD4+, CD8+, or CD8+CD57+ T cells (not recorded which) from PBMCs. This rearrangement joins TRBV5-6 to TRBJ2-3, with a possible D match to TRBD2 (6 bases). The sequence came from a human donor with aplastic anemia. Written as DNA, the CDR3 is TGTGCCAGCAGCTTGCCGTCGGGGGTAGTGGTTAGGACAGATACGCAGTATTTT. This sequence encodes CASSLPSGVVVRTDTQYF.